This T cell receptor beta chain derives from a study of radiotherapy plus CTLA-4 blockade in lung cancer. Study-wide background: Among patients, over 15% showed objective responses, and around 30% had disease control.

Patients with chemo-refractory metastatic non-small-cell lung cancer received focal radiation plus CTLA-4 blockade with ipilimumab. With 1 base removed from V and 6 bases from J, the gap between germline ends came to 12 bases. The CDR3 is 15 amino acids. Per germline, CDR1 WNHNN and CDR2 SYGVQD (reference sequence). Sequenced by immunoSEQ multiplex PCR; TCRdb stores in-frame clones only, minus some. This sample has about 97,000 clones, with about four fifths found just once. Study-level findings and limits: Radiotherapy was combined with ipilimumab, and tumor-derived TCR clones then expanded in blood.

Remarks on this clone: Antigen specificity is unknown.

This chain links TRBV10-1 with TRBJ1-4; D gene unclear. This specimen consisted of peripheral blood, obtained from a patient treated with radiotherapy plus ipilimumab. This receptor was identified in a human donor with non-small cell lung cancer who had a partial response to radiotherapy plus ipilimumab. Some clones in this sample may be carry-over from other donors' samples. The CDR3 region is CASSEYARRDEKLFF. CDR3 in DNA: TGCGCCAGCAGTGAGTACGCCAGGAGGGATGAAAAACTGTTTTTT.